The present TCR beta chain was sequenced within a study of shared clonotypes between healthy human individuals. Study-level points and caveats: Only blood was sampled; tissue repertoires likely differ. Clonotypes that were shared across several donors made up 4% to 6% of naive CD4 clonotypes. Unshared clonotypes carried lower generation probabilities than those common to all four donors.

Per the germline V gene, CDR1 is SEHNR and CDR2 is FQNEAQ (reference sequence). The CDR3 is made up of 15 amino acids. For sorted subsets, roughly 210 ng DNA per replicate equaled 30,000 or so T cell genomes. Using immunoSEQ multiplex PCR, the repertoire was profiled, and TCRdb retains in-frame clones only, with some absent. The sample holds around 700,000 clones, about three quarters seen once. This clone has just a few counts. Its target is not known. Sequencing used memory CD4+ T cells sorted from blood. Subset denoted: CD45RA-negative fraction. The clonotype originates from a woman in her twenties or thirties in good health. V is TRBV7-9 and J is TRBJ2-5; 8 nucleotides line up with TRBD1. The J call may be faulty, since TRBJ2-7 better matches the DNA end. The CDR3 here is CASSTRQGPPYEQYF. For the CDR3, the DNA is TGTGCCAGCAGCACACGACAGGGGCCGCCCTACGAGCAGTACTTC.